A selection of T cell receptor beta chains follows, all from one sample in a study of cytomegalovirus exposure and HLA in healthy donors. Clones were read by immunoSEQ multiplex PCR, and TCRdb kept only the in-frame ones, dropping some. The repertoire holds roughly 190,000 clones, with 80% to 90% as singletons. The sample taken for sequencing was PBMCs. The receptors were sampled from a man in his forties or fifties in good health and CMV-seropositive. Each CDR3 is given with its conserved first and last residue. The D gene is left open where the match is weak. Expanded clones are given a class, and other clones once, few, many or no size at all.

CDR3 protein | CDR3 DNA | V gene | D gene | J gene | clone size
CASKLAGGVFLPDTQYF | TGTGCCAGCAAACTAGCGGGAGGGGTTTTTCTCCCAGATACGCAGTATTTT | TRBV5-6 | TRBD2 | TRBJ2-3 | .
CASSLAVTAVNTGELFF | TGTGCCAGCAGCTTGGCAGTCACGGCGGTAAACACCGGGGAGCTGTTTTTT | TRBV5-6 | . | TRBJ2-2 | .
CASSLRGAGEHIGYTF | TGTGCCAGCAGCCTGAGGGGAGCAGGGGAGCACATTGGCTACACCTTC | TRBV4-2 | . | TRBJ1-2 | .
CASSLGWGTSVRTDTQYF | TGCGCCAGCAGCTTGGGGTGGGGAACTAGCGTGCGCACAGATACGCAGTATTTT | TRBV5-1 | TRBD2 | TRBJ2-3 | .
CASSVALAGARETQYF | TGTGCCAGCAGCGTAGCACTAGCGGGTGCCCGGGAGACCCAGTACTTC | TRBV9 | TRBD2 | TRBJ2-5 | .
CASSYSAGPYEQYF | TGTGCCAGCAGTTACTCCGCGGGACCCTACGAGCAGTACTTC | TRBV6-5 | . | TRBJ2-7 | .
CASSLAPGQGSAGANVLTF | TGTGCCAGCAGCTTGGCCCCGGGACAGGGGTCTGCTGGGGCCAACGTCCTGACTTTC | TRBV5-5 | TRBD1 | TRBJ2-6 | .
CASSLDQGTSGSTKFF | TGCGCCAGCAGCTTGGATCAGGGTACTAGCGGGAGTACCAAGTTCTTC | TRBV5-1 | TRBD2 | TRBJ2-1 | .
CATSRAGQGYGYTF | TGTGCCACCAGCAGAGCTGGACAGGGCTATGGCTACACCTTC | TRBV15 | TRBD1 | TRBJ1-2 | .
CASRHGQMINYGYTF | TGTGCCAGCCGCCACGGACAGATGATTAACTATGGCTACACCTTC | TRBV19 | . | TRBJ1-2 | .
CASSPEIRGHLYF | TGTGCCAGCAGCCCAGAAATTAGGGGGCATTTGTATTTT | TRBV9 | TRBD1 | TRBJ2-3 | .
CASSLGTDQPQHF | TGCGCCAGCAGCTTGGGAACAGATCAGCCCCAGCATTTT | TRBV5-1 | . | TRBJ1-5 | .
CASSISRGFGYTF | TGTGCCAGTAGTATTTCCAGGGGTTTTGGCTACACCTTC | TRBV19 | . | TRBJ1-2 | .
CASSTLLNTEAFF | TGTGCCAGCAGCACTCTACTGAACACTGAAGCTTTCTTT | TRBV9 | . | TRBJ1-1 | .
CATSRGLADTDTQYF | TGTGCCACCAGCAGGGGACTAGCGGACACAGATACGCAGTATTTT | TRBV15 | TRBD2 | TRBJ2-3 | .
CAWSTGHSNQPQHF | TGTGCCTGGTCCACAGGGCATAGCAATCAGCCCCAGCATTTT | TRBV30 | . | TRBJ1-5 | .
CASSPWAGGTDEQFF | TGTGCCAGCTCCCCCTGGGCGGGAGGGACGGATGAGCAGTTCTTC | TRBV18 | TRBD2 | TRBJ2-1 | few
CASSYYGTGQGGGYTF | TGTGCCAGCAGTTACTACGGGACGGGACAGGGAGGTGGCTACACCTTC | TRBV6-5 | TRBD1 | TRBJ1-2 | .
CASSLDIPSGSSYNEQFF | TGTGCCAGCAGCTTGGATATCCCTAGCGGGAGCTCCTACAATGAGCAGTTCTTC | TRBV5-4 | TRBD2 | TRBJ2-1 | .
CASSVAVTAYTEAFF | TGTGCCAGCAGCGTAGCTGTCACAGCTTACACTGAAGCTTTCTTT | TRBV9 | . | TRBJ1-1 | .
CASSQGQGYNEQFF | TGTGCCAGCAGCCAGGGACAGGGTTACAATGAGCAGTTCTTC | TRBV5-4 | TRBD1 | TRBJ2-1 | .
CASSVLGGGTEAFF | TGTGCCAGCAGCGTCTTGGGGGGAGGAACTGAAGCTTTCTTT | TRBV2 | . | TRBJ1-1 | once
CAWDGTGNLFGNTIYF | TGTGCCTGGGACGGGACAGGGAACCTTTTTGGAAACACCATATATTTT | TRBV30 | TRBD1 | TRBJ1-3 | .
CASTYDRGLYNEQFF | TGTGCCAGCACTTACGACAGGGGCCTCTACAATGAGCAGTTCTTC | TRBV2 | TRBD1 | TRBJ2-1 | .
CASSPDDLFNEQFF | TGTGCCAGTAGTCCAGATGACTTGTTCAATGAGCAGTTCTTC | TRBV19 | . | TRBJ2-1 | .
CASTSGGGDTEAFF | TGTGCCAGCACCTCGGGAGGTGGGGACACTGAAGCTTTCTTT | TRBV7-8 | . | TRBJ1-1 | .
CASSQGRWEAFF | TGTGCCAGCAGCCAAGGTCGGTGGGAAGCTTTCTTT | TRBV14 | . | TRBJ1-1 | .
CAWSQGQGSGNTIYF | TGTGCCTGGAGTCAAGGACAGGGATCTGGAAACACCATATATTTT | TRBV30 | TRBD1 | TRBJ1-3 | .
CASRRTGNTEAFF | TGCGCCAGCAGAAGGACAGGGAACACTGAAGCTTTCTTT | TRBV23-1 | TRBD1 | TRBJ1-1 | .
CASRQREDKYEQYF | TGCGCCAGCAGACAGCGGGAGGATAAGTACGAGCAGTACTTC | TRBV5-1 | TRBD2 | TRBJ2-7 | .
CASSFYRGHETQYF | TGTGCCAGCAGTTTCTACAGGGGGCACGAGACCCAGTACTTC | TRBV27 | TRBD1 | TRBJ2-5 | .
CASSPRGPGTEAFF | TGTGCCAGCAGTCCCAGGGGCCCCGGAACTGAAGCTTTCTTT | TRBV6-5 | . | TRBJ1-1 | .
CASSQVFGVIYEQYF | TGTGCCAGCAGCCAAGTATTCGGGGTAATCTACGAGCAGTACTTC | TRBV4-2 | . | TRBJ2-7 | .
CASSLAGWDTEAFF | TGTGCCAGCAGCTTAGCAGGGTGGGACACTGAAGCTTTCTTT | TRBV5-8 | . | TRBJ1-1 | .
CASSRDFPGELFF | TGTGCCAGCAGCAGGGACTTTCCCGGGGAGCTGTTTTTT | TRBV9 | . | TRBJ2-2 | .
CASSLPGTEAFF | TGTGCCAGCAGCTTACCGGGAACTGAAGCTTTCTTT | TRBV7-8 | . | TRBJ1-1 | .
CATSRQGGNQPQHF | TGTGCCACCAGCAGACAGGGGGGTAATCAGCCCCAGCATTTT | TRBV15 | TRBD1 | TRBJ1-5 | .
CASSPRPPGGELFF | TGTGCCAGCAGCCCCCGGCCTCCGGGCGGGGAGCTGTTTTTT | TRBV7-8 | . | TRBJ2-2 | .
CASSVGGDGNQPQHF | TGTGCCAGCAGCGTAGGGGGGGACGGCAATCAGCCCCAGCATTTT | TRBV9 | . | TRBJ1-5 | .
CASSLAVGGVADEQFF | TGTGCCAGCAGCTTAGCAGTGGGAGGGGTTGCCGATGAGCAGTTCTTC | TRBV7-9 | TRBD2 | TRBJ2-1 | .
CASSLGPNSPNEQFF | TGTGCCAGCAGTTTAGGGCCGAATTCCCCCAATGAGCAGTTCTTC | TRBV27 | . | TRBJ2-1 | .
CASIRDRGTGELFF | TGTGCCAGCATTCGGGACAGGGGCACCGGGGAGCTGTTTTTT | TRBV2 | TRBD1 | TRBJ2-2 | few
CASSSEASETDTQYF | TGCGCCAGCAGCTCCGAGGCTAGCGAGACAGATACGCAGTATTTT | TRBV5-1 | . | TRBJ2-3 | .
CAPESGDRNTEAFF | TGTGCCCCTGAGTCGGGGGACAGGAACACTGAAGCTTTCTTT | TRBV6-1 | TRBD1 | TRBJ1-1 | .
CALSGVNTEAFF | TGTGCCCTTTCAGGCGTGAACACTGAAGCTTTCTTT | TRBV28 | . | TRBJ1-1 | few
CASSPGTSGRLLEQYF | TGTGCCAGCAGTCCCGGGACTAGCGGGAGGTTGCTCGAGCAGTACTTC | TRBV5-4 | TRBD2 | TRBJ2-7 | .
CASSLDRMNTEAFF | TGTGCCAGCAGCCTAGACAGAATGAACACTGAAGCTTTCTTT | TRBV7-3 | . | TRBJ1-1 | .
CASSVGTSGHKETQYF | TGTGCCAGCAGTGTCGGGACTAGCGGCCATAAAGAGACCCAGTACTTC | TRBV28 | TRBD2 | TRBJ2-5 | few
CASSLPGWYEQYF | TGTGCCAGCAGTCTTCCAGGGTGGTACGAGCAGTACTTC | TRBV11-2 | . | TRBJ2-7 | .
CASSSSQTSGYEQYF | TGTGCCAGCAGCTCCTCTCAGACTAGCGGGTACGAGCAGTACTTC | TRBV7-9 | TRBD2 | TRBJ2-7 | .
CASSYGGRGNTIYF | TGTGCCAGCAGTTACGGAGGGAGGGGAAACACCATATATTTT | TRBV6-6 | . | TRBJ1-3 | .
CASRSRAYYGYTF | TGTGCCAGCAGATCGCGGGCGTACTATGGCTACACCTTC | TRBV5-6 | . | TRBJ1-2 | .
CASSPEGHVRGYGYTF | TGTGCCAGCAGCCCAGAGGGTCATGTTCGTGGCTATGGCTACACCTTC | TRBV9 | . | TRBJ1-2 | .
CASSEQGAGTQYF | TGTGCCAGCAGTGAACAGGGGGCGGGGACCCAGTACTTC | TRBV6-1 | TRBD1 | TRBJ2-5 | .
CASSPAGLAYNEQFF | TGTGCCAGCAGTCCGGCGGGACTAGCCTACAATGAGCAGTTCTTC | TRBV27 | TRBD2 | TRBJ2-1 | .
CASSLGDYEQYF | TGTGCCAGCAGCCTCGGGGACTACGAGCAGTACTTC | TRBV7-9 | . | TRBJ2-7 | .
CASKGDGYTF | TGTGCCAGCAAAGGAGATGGCTACACCTTC | TRBV6-5 | . | TRBJ1-2 | once